These 29 T cell receptor beta chains originate from one sample sequenced in a study of T cells after yellow fever vaccination. TCRdb itself ran the 5' RACE reads through MiXCR, one entry per CDR3 protein. The profile shows hundreds of thousands of distinct CDR3 sequences, 13% of them singletons. The material was PBMCs, obtained on the day of the yellow fever booster vaccination. The receptors shown here come from a man aged 25-40 years who received the YFV17D yellow fever vaccine.

This chain links TRBV20-1 with TRBJ2-3; TRBD2 matches 8 bases. V dropped 3 bases and J dropped 4; count of bases not matched to a gene: 12. The CDR3 extends over 16 amino acids. Germline CDR1 is DFQATT and CDR2 is SNEGSKA (reference sequence). CDR3 DNA sequence: TGCAGTGCTAGCAAAGTCAGCGGGAGATACTCAGATACGCAGTATTTT. Its protein is CSASKVSGRYSDTQYF.

There are a few counts of this clonotype. This chain uses TRBV20-1 with TRBJ2-3, with 9 positions matching TRBD2. The CDR3 has 17 amino acids. Trimming removed 3 bases from V and 1 base from J; junction bases left unmatched: 11. Germline CDR1 DFQATT, CDR2 SNEGSKA (reference sequence). CDR3 sequence (DNA): TGCAGTGCTAGGATGGCGGGAGGGGAGGCGGGCACAGATACGCAGTATTTT. Translation: CSARMAGGEAGTDTQYF.

This rearrangement joins TRBV19 to TRBJ2-6; TRBD1 might be the D (6 bases). The CDR3 has 17 amino acids. Germline CDR1 reads LNHDA; CDR2 reads SQIVND (reference sequence). V lost 9 bases to trimming and J lost 2 bases, with 20 bases between them. The CDR3 DNA reads TGTGCCAGCCGAGGGGACCCACAGGGACCTGGGGCCAACGTCCTGACTTTC. Translated: CASRGDPQGPGANVLTF.

This clonotype was picked up a small number of times. The chain employs TRBV7-3 and TRBJ2-5; D may be TRBD2 (6 bases). Trimming left V 0 bases short and J 4 bases short, with 18 bases between. The germline CDR1 and CDR2 sequences are SGHTA and FQGTGA. The CDR3 runs 17 residues. CDR3 nucleotides: TGTGCCAGCAGCTTAACCGGGGAGGCCATCCGGGGAGAGACCCAGTACTTC. Protein: CASSLTGEAIRGETQYF.

This sequence joins TRBV5-4 and TRBJ2-7; D uncertain. Germline values: CDR1 SGHNT, CDR2 YYREEE (reference sequence). The CDR3 consists of 14 residues. V gave up 4 bases and J gave up 0 bases, with 11 bases separating them. The CDR3 bases are TGTGCCAGCAGCGTGACTGGTGACTCCTACGAGCAGTACTTC. Residues: CASSVTGDSYEQYF.

This clonotype was counted at least ten times. The chain recombines TRBV19 with TRBJ1-1, with D perhaps TRBD1 (6 bases). The V end was cut by 0 bases, the J end by 11 bases, with 22 bases between. Germline V gene data show CDR1 as LNHDA and CDR2 as SQIVND (reference sequence). This CDR3 is 16 amino acids long. CDR3 coding DNA: TGTGCCAGTAGTATAGACGAGTCGGGGGCGGCGGTGTACGCTTTCTTT. It encodes CASSIDESGAAVYAFF. The full variable domain, completed using reference TRBV19 and TRBJ1-1, is DGGITQSPKYLFRKEGQNVTLSCEQNLNHDAMYWYRQDPGQGLRLIYYSQIVNDFQKGDIAEGYSVSREKKESFPLTVTSAQKNPTAFYLCASSIDESGAAVYAFFGQGTRLTVV.

The chain links TRBV11-2 to TRBJ2-1; TRBD2 matches 11 bases. Per the germline V gene, CDR1 is SGHAT and CDR2 is FQNNGV. This CDR3 spans 17 amino acids. With 4 bases clipped from V and 6 bases from J, the junction kept 11 bases outside the gene matches. The CDR3 bases are TGTGCCAGCAGCTCCGGGGCTAGCGGGAGGATCCTCAATGAGCAGTTCTTC. Encoded protein: CASSSGASGRILNEQFF. Drawing the rest from reference TRBV11-2 and TRBJ2-1, the complete variable domain is EAGVAQSPRYKIIEKRQSVAFWCNPISGHATLYWYQQILGQGPKLLIQFQNNGVVDDSQLPKDRFSAERLKGVDSTLKIQPAKLEDSAVYLCASSSGASGRILNEQFFGPGTRLTVL.

This clonotype was observed a handful of times. This chain joins TRBV28 and TRBJ1-5; D unresolved. Germline V gene sequence: CDR1 MDHEN, CDR2 SYDVKM. This CDR3 has 12 residues. V was trimmed by 2 bases and J by 9 bases, leaving 8 bases between them. This CDR3 reads CASSLLRGPQHF. The CDR3 nucleotides read TGTGCCAGCAGTTTACTTCGGGGGCCCCAGCATTTT.

There are a few counts of this clonotype. The V call is TRBV6-2 or TRBV6-3, the J call TRBJ2-1; 11 positions match TRBD1. V lost 4 bases to trimming and J lost 4 bases; unmatched junction nucleotides: 12. From germline, CDR1 is MNHEY and CDR2 SVGEGT. CDR3 length: 18 residues. The DNA for the CDR3 is TGTGCCAGCAGTTCGTTCCCCTCGGACAGGGGGCGATACAATGAGCAGTTCTTC. It yields the protein CASSSFPSDRGRYNEQFF.

The chain combines TRBV12-3 or TRBV12-4 with TRBJ1-1; 7 bases line up with TRBD1. The CDR3 consists of 14 residues. The V and J ends lost 5 bases and 4 bases, in that order; junction bases with no gene match: 7. The chain's CDR3 is CASSDRAGGTEAFF. Written as DNA, the CDR3 is TGTGCCAGCAGTGACAGGGCAGGGGGCACTGAAGCTTTCTTT.

This clonotype was counted only a few times. V gene TRBV7-2 combines with J gene TRBJ2-5; TRBD2 aligns across 9 bases. Germline V gives CDR1 SGHTA, CDR2 FQGNSA. J lost 5 bases, V lost 2 bases, and 12 bases had no gene match. The CDR3 loop spans 17 amino acids. The CDR3: CASSLTRGGRAVETQYF. Written as DNA, the CDR3 is TGTGCCAGCAGCTTAACGCGAGGCGGGAGGGCCGTGGAGACCCAGTACTTC.

The CDR3 nucleotides are TGTGCCAGCAGCGCGGGGGGAGGGACCGGGAATGAGCAGTTCTTC. Protein product: CASSAGGGTGNEQFF. The chain couples TRBV9 to TRBJ2-1; 7 bases line up with TRBD2. Looked up from germline, CDR1 is SGDLS and CDR2 is YYNGEE. J was trimmed by 7 bases and V by 3 bases; bases with no gene match: 10. The CDR3 covers 15 residues.

V and J are TRBV5-1 and TRBJ2-5, with 11 bases lining up with TRBD1. There are 16 residues in the CDR3. The junction had 4 bases not matched to a gene; V was cut back by 0 bases and J by 3 bases. Germline V gives CDR1 SGHRS, CDR2 YFSETQ. In nucleotides, the CDR3 is TGCGCCAGCAGCTTGGCCCGGACAGGGGGCGAAGAGACCCAGTACTTC. Its protein product is CASSLARTGGEETQYF.

V and J are TRBV6-1 and TRBJ2-2, with TRBD1 identical over 9 bases. The CDR3 contains 17 residues. V was clipped by 6 bases and J by 6 bases; unmatched bases: 14. The germline V gene encodes CDR1 MNHNS and CDR2 SASEGT. The CDR3 reads CASSPSPGQGMAGELFF. CDR3 nucleotides: TGTGCCAGCAGCCCATCCCCGGGACAGGGAATGGCCGGGGAGCTGTTTTTT.

This clonotype was detected a few times. The chain recombines TRBV20-1 with TRBJ2-3; 7 nucleotides line up with TRBD2. The germline gives CDR1 DFQATT, CDR2 SNEGSKA (reference sequence). Trimming took 3 bases from V and 4 from J; bases not matched to a gene: 4. CDR3 length: 13 residues. This CDR3 is CSARREGPDTQYF. The CDR3 bases are TGCAGTGCTAGGAGGGAGGGGCCAGATACGCAGTATTTT.

This clonotype has a handful of counts. The CDR3 here is CASTGGGRLAGGSGRRSTQYF. CDR3 nucleotides: TGTGCCAGCACCGGCGGCGGAAGGCTAGCGGGAGGATCCGGCCGGAGGAGTACGCAGTATTTT. This rearrangement joins TRBV18 to TRBJ2-3; 11 bases map to TRBD2. The CDR3 is made up of 21 amino acids. V lost 8 bases to trimming and J lost 8 bases; unmatched junction nucleotides: 30. CDR1 is KGHSH and CDR2 is LQKENI in the germline V gene.

This clonotype was seen only a few times. The chain uses TRBV20-1 and TRBJ2-1; 9 nucleotides align to TRBD2. J gave up 6 bases and V 8 bases, and 8 bases lay outside the gene matches. The CDR3 has 13 residues. Germline lookup yields CDR1 DFQATT and CDR2 SNEGSKA (reference sequence). CDR3 sequence: CSWTSVPSNEQFF. The CDR3 bases are TGCAGTTGGACTAGCGTCCCTTCCAATGAGCAGTTCTTC.

This clonotype was seen a handful of times. The rearrangement links TRBV7-2 to TRBJ2-1; unclear D gene. The CDR3 is 15 residues long. Deletions cut 4 bases from V and 3 bases from J, with 13 bases between. Germline V lookup: CDR1 SGHTA, CDR2 FQGNSA. CDR3 loop: CASSSFRDFYNEQFF. The CDR3 coding sequence is TGTGCCAGCAGCTCTTTCCGAGACTTCTACAATGAGCAGTTCTTC.

This chain links TRBV11-3 with TRBJ2-3; 7 bases are a match to TRBD2. Losses at the gene ends were 1 base for V and 5 bases for J; bases not matched to a gene: 6. Germline V gene sequence: CDR1 SGHNT, CDR2 YENEEA. This CDR3 is built from 15 residues. This chain's CDR3 is CASSLAGLAEDTQYF. CDR3 nucleotides: TGTGCCAGCAGCTTAGCGGGCCTAGCGGAAGATACGCAGTATTTT.

This clonotype occurred a few times. The chain uses TRBV5-1 and TRBJ2-1, with 8 bases fitting TRBD2. CDR3 length: 12 residues. Germline CDR1 is SGHRS and CDR2 is YFSETQ. With V trimmed by 4 bases and J by 16 bases, 10 bases remained unmatched. CDR3 region: CASSLSGDTGFF. For the CDR3, the DNA is TGCGCCAGCAGCCTTAGCGGGGACACCGGTTTCTTC.

V and J are TRBV20-1 and TRBJ2-3, with 7 bases lining up with TRBD2. This CDR3 comprises 14 residues. CDR1 DFQATT and CDR2 SNEGSKA come from the germline V gene (reference sequence). Here the CDR3 DNA reads TGCAGCGCCCGCGGGGTAGCGGGTACAGATACGCAGTATTTT. Translating gives CSARGVAGTDTQYF.

A few counts support this clonotype. The chain is built from TRBV20-1 and TRBJ2-7, with D maybe TRBD2 (6 bases). This CDR3 has 13 amino acids. Germline V CDR1 and CDR2: DFQATT, SNEGSKA (reference sequence). Trimming cost V 3 bases and J 1 base, with 10 bases left between them. This chain's CDR3 is CSASRDSSYEQYF. CDR3 nucleotide sequence: TGCAGTGCTAGCCGGGACTCTTCCTACGAGCAGTACTTC.

This clonotype has just a few counts. The chain employs TRBV7-6 and TRBJ2-1; D uncertain. The CDR3 contains 13 residues. Germline V CDR1 and CDR2: SGHVS, FNYEAQ. The V and J ends lost 2 bases and 5 bases respectively, with 7 bases between them. CDR3 DNA: TGTGCCAGCAGCTTATCGGAAAACAATGAGCAGTTCTTC. Encoded protein: CASSLSENNEQFF.

This chain joins TRBV18 and TRBJ2-1, with TRBD1 matching 10 bases. Germline V gene lookup returns CDR1 KGHSH and CDR2 LQKENI. CDR3 length equals 17 residues. V lost 4 bases and J lost 4; bases outside the gene matches: 10. CDR3 in amino acids: CASSRTGTGAPYNEQFF. The CDR3 DNA is TGTGCCAGCTCACGAACCGGGACAGGGGCCCCTTACAATGAGCAGTTCTTC.

The chain couples TRBV24-1 to TRBJ2-3, with D hard to call. Germline V lookup: CDR1 KGHDR, CDR2 SFDVKD. This CDR3 contains 12 residues. V dropped 9 bases and J dropped 6 bases, with 12 bases sitting between them. This CDR3 reads CATLTVWDTQYF. DNA of the CDR3: TGTGCCACCCTCACCGTATGGGATACGCAGTATTTT.

The table lists this clonotype with a few counts. This sequence joins TRBV5-4 and TRBJ2-2; weak D call: TRBD2 (5 bases). The CDR3 totals 16 residues. V lost 4 bases to trimming and J lost 0 bases, with 13 bases between them. Germline CDR1 reads SGHNT; CDR2 reads YYREEE (reference sequence). CDR3 residues: CASSGGHYSNTGELFF. The CDR3 nucleotides read TGTGCCAGCAGCGGAGGTCACTATTCGAACACCGGGGAGCTGTTTTTT.

This clonotype was counted many times. The J gene is TRBJ2-3, the V gene TRBV12-3 or TRBV12-4; D gene ambiguous. The V gene lost 3 bases and the J gene lost 2 bases, with 15 bases spanning the gap. There are 16 residues in the CDR3. CDR3 in amino acids: CASSFGPGDSTDTQYF. The CDR3 DNA sequence: TGTGCCAGCAGTTTCGGGCCAGGAGATTCCACAGATACGCAGTATTTT.

This clonotype was seen once. This rearrangement joins TRBV12-3 or TRBV12-4 to TRBJ1-5, with 9 bases lining up with TRBD1. The junction had 7 bases not matched to a gene; V was cut back by 6 bases and J by 4 bases. The CDR3 is made up of 15 amino acids. The CDR3: CASRRDRVWNQPQHF. The CDR3 bases are TGTGCCAGCAGAAGGGACAGGGTATGGAATCAGCCCCAGCATTTT.

This clonotype was seen a few times. J is TRBJ2-2 and V is TRBV28; 10 nucleotides agree with TRBD2. V was clipped by 3 bases and J by 4 bases; unmatched bases: 8. The germline V gene encodes CDR1 MDHEN and CDR2 SYDVKM. The CDR3 has 17 amino acids. CDR3 in amino acids: CASSFLPGLAITGELFF. In DNA form, the CDR3 reads TGTGCCAGCAGTTTTCTTCCGGGACTAGCGATCACCGGGGAGCTGTTTTTT.